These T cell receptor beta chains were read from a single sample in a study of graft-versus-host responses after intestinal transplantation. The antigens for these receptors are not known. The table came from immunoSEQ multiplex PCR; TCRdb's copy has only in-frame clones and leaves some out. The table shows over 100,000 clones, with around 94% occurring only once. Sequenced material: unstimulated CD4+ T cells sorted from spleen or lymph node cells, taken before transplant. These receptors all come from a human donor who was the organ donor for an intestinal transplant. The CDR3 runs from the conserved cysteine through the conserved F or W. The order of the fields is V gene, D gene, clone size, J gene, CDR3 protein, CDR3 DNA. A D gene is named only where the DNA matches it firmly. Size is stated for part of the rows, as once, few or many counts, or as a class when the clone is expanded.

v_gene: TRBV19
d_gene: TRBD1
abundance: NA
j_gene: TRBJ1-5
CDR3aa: CASSIGDRDQPQHF
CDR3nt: TGTGCCAGTAGTATAGGGGACAGGGATCAGCCCCAGCATTTT

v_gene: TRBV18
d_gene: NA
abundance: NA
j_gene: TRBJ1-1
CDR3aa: CASSPGLDTEAFF
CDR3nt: TGTGCCAGCTCACCAGGGTTGGACACTGAAGCTTTCTTT

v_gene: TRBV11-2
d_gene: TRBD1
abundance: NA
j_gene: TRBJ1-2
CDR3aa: CASSSGTGSGYTF
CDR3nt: TGTGCCAGCAGCTCTGGGACAGGGAGTGGCTACACCTTC

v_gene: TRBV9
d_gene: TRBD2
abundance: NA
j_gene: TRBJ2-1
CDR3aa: CASSRTRTSGSVLDEQFF
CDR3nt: TGTGCCAGCAGTCGAACACGGACTAGCGGGAGTGTTTTGGATGAGCAGTTCTTC

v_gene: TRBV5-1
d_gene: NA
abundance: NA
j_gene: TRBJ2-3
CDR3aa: CASSLGAGTDTQYF
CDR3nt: TGCGCCAGCAGCTTAGGGGCGGGCACAGATACGCAGTATTTT

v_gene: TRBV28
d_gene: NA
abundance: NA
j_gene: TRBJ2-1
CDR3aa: CASSSPGRYNEQFF
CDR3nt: TGTGCCAGCAGTTCTCCGGGACGGTACAATGAGCAGTTCTTC

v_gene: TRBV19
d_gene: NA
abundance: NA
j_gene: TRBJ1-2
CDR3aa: CASRTVGGYTF
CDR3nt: TGTGCCAGTAGGACCGTGGGCGGCTACACCTTC

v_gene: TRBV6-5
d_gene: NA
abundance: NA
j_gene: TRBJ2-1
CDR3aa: CASSYWGPGSYNEQFF
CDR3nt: TGTGCCAGCAGTTACTGGGGGCCAGGGTCCTACAATGAGCAGTTCTTC

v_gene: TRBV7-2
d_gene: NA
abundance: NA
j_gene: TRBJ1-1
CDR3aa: CASSLGGLALNTEAFF
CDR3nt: TGTGCCAGCAGCTTAGGAGGGTTAGCGCTGAACACTGAAGCTTTCTTT

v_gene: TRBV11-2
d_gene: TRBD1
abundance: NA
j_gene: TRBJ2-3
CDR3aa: CASSPRPGGLTDTQYF
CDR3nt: TGTGCCAGCAGCCCCCGCCCAGGGGGATTGACAGATACGCAGTATTTT

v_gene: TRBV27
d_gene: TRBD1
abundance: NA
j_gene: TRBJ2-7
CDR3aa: CASSRPGTGNGEQYF
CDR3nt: TGTGCCAGCAGCCGACCCGGGACAGGGAATGGCGAGCAGTACTTC

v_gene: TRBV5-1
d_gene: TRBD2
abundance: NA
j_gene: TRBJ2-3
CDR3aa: CASSATSGSADTQYF
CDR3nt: TGCGCCAGCAGCGCGACTAGCGGGAGTGCAGATACGCAGTATTTT

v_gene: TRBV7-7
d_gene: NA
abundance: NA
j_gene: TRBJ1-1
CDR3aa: CASSLETGSAVPEAFF
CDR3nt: TGTGCCAGCAGCTTAGAGACCGGTTCCGCCGTCCCTGAAGCTTTCTTT

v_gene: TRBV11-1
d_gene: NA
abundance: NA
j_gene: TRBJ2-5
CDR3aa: CASSLDLKETQYF
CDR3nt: TGTGCCAGCAGCCTTGACTTGAAAGAGACCCAGTACTTC

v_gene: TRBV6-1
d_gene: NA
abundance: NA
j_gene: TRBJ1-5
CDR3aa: CASSEWGLNQPQHF
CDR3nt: TGTGCCAGCAGTGAATGGGGGCTTAATCAGCCCCAGCATTTT

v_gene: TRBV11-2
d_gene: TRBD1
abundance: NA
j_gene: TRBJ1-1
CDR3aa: CASSPQTGGTEAFF
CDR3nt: TGTGCCAGCAGCCCCCAGACAGGGGGCACTGAAGCTTTCTTT

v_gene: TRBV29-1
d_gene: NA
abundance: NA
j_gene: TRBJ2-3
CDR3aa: CSVGDSTDTQYF
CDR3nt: TGCAGCGTTGGGGACAGCACAGATACGCAGTATTTT

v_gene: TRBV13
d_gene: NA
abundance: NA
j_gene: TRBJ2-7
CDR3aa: CASSLQETNYEQYF
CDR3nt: TGTGCCAGCAGCTTACAGGAAACTAACTACGAGCAGTACTTC

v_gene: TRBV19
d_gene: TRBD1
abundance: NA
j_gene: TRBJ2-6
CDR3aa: CASSVQGQSSGANVLTF
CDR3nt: TGTGCCAGTAGTGTACAGGGGCAGAGCTCTGGGGCCAACGTCCTGACTTTC

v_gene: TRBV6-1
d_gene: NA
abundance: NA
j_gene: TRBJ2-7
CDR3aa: CASARTDAYEQYF
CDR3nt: TGTGCCAGCGCCCGGACCGATGCCTACGAGCAGTACTTC

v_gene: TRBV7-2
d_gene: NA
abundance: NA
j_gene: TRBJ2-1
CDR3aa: CASSLGHPSYNEQFF
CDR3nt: TGTGCCAGCAGCTTAGGACACCCCTCCTACAATGAGCAGTTCTTC

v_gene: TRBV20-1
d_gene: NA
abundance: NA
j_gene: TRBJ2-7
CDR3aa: CASAQGDEQYF
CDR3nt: TGCGCGTCAGCTCAGGGAGACGAGCAGTACTTC

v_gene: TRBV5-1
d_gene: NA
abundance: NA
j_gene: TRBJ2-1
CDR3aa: CASSFTGMIQEQFF
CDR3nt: TGCGCCAGCAGCTTCACAGGGATGATACAGGAGCAGTTCTTC

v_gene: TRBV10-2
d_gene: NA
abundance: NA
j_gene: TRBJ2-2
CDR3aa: CASSELLLGGVDTGELFF
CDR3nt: TGCGCCAGCAGTGAACTGCTACTAGGAGGCGTCGACACCGGGGAGCTGTTTTTT

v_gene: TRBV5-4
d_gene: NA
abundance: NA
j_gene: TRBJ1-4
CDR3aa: CASSLRLGGSEKLFF
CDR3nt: TGTGCCAGCAGCTTGAGGTTGGGGGGCAGTGAAAAACTGTTTTTT

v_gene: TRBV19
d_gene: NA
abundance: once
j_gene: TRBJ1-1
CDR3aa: CASSIRINTEAFF
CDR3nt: TGTGCCAGTAGTATCAGGATTAACACTGAAGCTTTCTTT

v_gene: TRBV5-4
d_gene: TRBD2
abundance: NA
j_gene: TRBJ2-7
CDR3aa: CASSLGLAETYEQYF
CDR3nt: TGTGCCAGCAGCTTGGGACTAGCTGAAACCTACGAGCAGTACTTC

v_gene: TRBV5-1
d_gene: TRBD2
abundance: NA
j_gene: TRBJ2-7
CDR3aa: CASSLDGGRAIEQYF
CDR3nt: TGCGCCAGCAGCTTGGATGGCGGGAGGGCAATCGAGCAGTACTTC